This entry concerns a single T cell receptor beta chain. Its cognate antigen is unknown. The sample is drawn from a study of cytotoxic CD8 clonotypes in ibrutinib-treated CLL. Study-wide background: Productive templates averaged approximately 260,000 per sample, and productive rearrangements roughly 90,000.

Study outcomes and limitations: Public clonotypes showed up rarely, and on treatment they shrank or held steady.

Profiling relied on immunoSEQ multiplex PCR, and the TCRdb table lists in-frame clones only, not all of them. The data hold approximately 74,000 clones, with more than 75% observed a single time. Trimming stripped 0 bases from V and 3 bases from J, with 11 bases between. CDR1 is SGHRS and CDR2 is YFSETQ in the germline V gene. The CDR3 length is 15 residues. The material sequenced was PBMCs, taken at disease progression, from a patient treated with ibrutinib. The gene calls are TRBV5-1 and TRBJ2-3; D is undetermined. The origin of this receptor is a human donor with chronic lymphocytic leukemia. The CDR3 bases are TGCGCCAGCAGCTTGGGTGGCGCCAATACAGATACGCAGTATTTT. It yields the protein CASSLGGANTDTQYF.